This T cell receptor (beta chain) was sequenced for a study of T-cell memory formation after mild COVID-19. The study, taken as a whole, reports: Nothing confirmed that second-wave clones peaking on day 37 were specific for SARS-CoV-2.

TCRdb called the 5' RACE reads again in MiXCR, with one record for every CDR3 protein. This sample has under 550,000 distinct CDR3 sequences, with roughly 18% found just once. This clonotype was counted a few times. Its antigen remains unknown. This CDR3 is built from 15 residues. Trimming took 4 bases from V and 0 from J, leaving 10 bases between them. The germline gives CDR1 SGDLS, CDR2 YYNGEE. The source is an adult woman who had mild COVID-19 (a few samples of this study predate the infection). Cell type and time point are not known. Sequenced: PBMCs or a T cell subset sorted from them (not recorded which). The V gene is TRBV9, the J gene TRBJ1-4, with TRBD1 as a possible D gene (6 bases). CDR3 residues: CASSLGTTTNEKLFF. In DNA form, the CDR3 reads TGTGCCAGCAGCTTGGGGACAACAACTAATGAAAAACTGTTTTTT.